This T cell receptor beta chain was observed in a study of blood T cell repertoires in COVID-19. The overall study: Specimens from acute and convalescent COVID-19 originated in the United States, Italy and Spain. PBMCs, B-cell-depleted T cells, or T cells were the source of the cDNA or gDNA that made up the material.

Original analysis: Counts of nucleated cells, estimated from reference gene primer amplification, were obtained. Clones were sequenced by immunoSEQ multiplex PCR, and TCRdb holds only the in-frame ones, with some missing. The DNA gave D and trimming, while V, J and clone size come from that table. Here the sample spans some 53,000 clones, more than 75% being singletons. The TCR comes from a human donor with active COVID-19. The donor label of this sample is uncertain. The specimen sequenced was peripheral blood.

The CDR3 bases are TGTGCCAGCACCTATGACAGGAGCCCAGTCGGGGAGCTGTTTTTT. Translated: CASTYDRSPVGELFF. The V gene is TRBV6-5, the J gene TRBJ2-2, with a possible D match to TRBD1 (6 bases). Germline CDR1 is MNHEY and CDR2 is SVGAGI. There are 15 residues in the CDR3. Trimming left V 7 bases short and J 7 bases short, with 19 bases between.